These 28 T cell receptor beta chains came from one sample sequenced in a study of spatial heterogeneity in lung cancer. One entry per CDR3 protein, called by TCRdb with MiXCR from the 5' RACE reads. Of some 37,000 distinct CDR3 sequences in the sample, around 5% are singletons; the top ten hold under 30%. Time point described: sample taken at primary tumor resection. Whole RNA, which was extracted from tumor, nontumor lung tissue or frozen PBMC, was sequenced without any cell sorting. This specimen was PBMCs, taken at surgery. Every receptor here comes from a female donor with early-stage non-small cell lung cancer.

This clonotype has only a few counts. The chain recombines TRBV12-3 or TRBV12-4 with TRBJ2-2, with TRBD1 identical over 8 bases. The V and J ends lost 6 bases and 4 bases, in that order; junction bases with no gene match: 4. The CDR3 is 14 amino acids. CDR3 residues: CASRRQGSTGELFF. In DNA form, the CDR3 reads TGTGCCAGCAGGCGACAGGGGAGCACCGGGGAGCTGTTTTTT.

Points on this clonotype: A much larger clone is a single base away; this may be a read error. This is likely a read error, given that the CDR3 carries no conserved phenylalanine or tryptophan at its end. The chain carries TRBV6-5 and TRBJ2-3; D might be TRBD2 (5 bases). The V end was cut by 8 bases, the J end by 0 bases, with 12 bases between. CDR1 is MNHEY, CDR2 SVGAGI, per germline. This CDR3 has 14 amino acids. CDR3 region: CASRTGFSTDTQYL. The CDR3 nucleotides read TGTGCCAGCCGGACGGGGTTTAGCACAGATACGCAGTATCTT.

This clonotype was detected ten times or more. The CDR3 DNA follows: TGCGCCAGCAGCCGGATGGATACGCAGTATTTT. Residues: CASSRMDTQYF. The chain uses TRBV23-1 and TRBJ2-3; D gene unclear. TRBV23-1 is labeled an ORF, and its function is uncertain. The CDR3 has 11 amino acids. With 6 bases removed from V and 6 bases from J, the gap between germline ends came to 7 bases.

This clonotype has a count of ten or more. The V and J genes are TRBV18 and TRBJ1-2; weak D call: TRBD1 (5 bases). Trimming cost V 2 bases and J 5 bases, with 12 bases left between them. Germline V gene data show CDR1 as KGHSH and CDR2 as LQKENI. The CDR3 extends over 14 amino acids. This CDR3 is CASSPTGGEYGYTF. The CDR3 nucleotides are TGTGCCAGCTCACCAACGGGAGGGGAGTATGGCTACACCTTC.

Ten or more counts support this clonotype. The chain has TRBV5-1 and TRBJ2-5; D unclear. Germline V gives CDR1 SGHRS, CDR2 YFSETQ. The CDR3 runs 12 residues. V was trimmed by 1 base and J by 1 base, leaving 2 bases between them. The CDR3 sequence: CASSLSQETQYF. Here the CDR3 DNA reads TGCGCCAGCAGCTTGTCCCAAGAGACCCAGTACTTC.

This clonotype came up many times. This chain links TRBV5-1 with TRBJ1-1; D gene ambiguous. CDR3 length equals 14 residues. Trimming cost V 2 bases and J 1 base, with 9 bases left between them. From germline, CDR1 is SGHRS and CDR2 YFSETQ. In nucleotides, the CDR3 is TGCGCCAGCAGCTTTTCGGTAACGAACACTGAAGCTTTCTTT. Translation: CASSFSVTNTEAFF.

In this sample, this clonotype turned up many times. J is TRBJ1-2 and V is TRBV10-2; D not certain. Trimming left V 6 bases short and J 0 bases short, with 8 bases between. Germline V gene sequence: CDR1 WSHSY, CDR2 SAAADI. CDR3 length: 13 amino acids. The CDR3 nucleotides read TGCGCCAGCAGCCTCACTCCTAACTATGGCTACACCTTC. It encodes CASSLTPNYGYTF.

This clonotype came up many times. This chain links TRBV7-8 with TRBJ2-3, with 11 bases identical to TRBD2. The germline V gene has CDR1 SGHVS and CDR2 FQNEAQ. CDR3 length: 21 residues. Trimming at V came to 4 bases and at J to 1 base, leaving 19 bases not matched to a gene. In DNA form, the CDR3 reads TGTGCCAGCAGCTCCCTAGCGGGGGGTTTCCTCGAGACTTTTGGCACAGATACGCAGTATTTT. Translating gives CASSSLAGGFLETFGTDTQYF.

Many counts were recorded for this clonotype. Here the CDR3 DNA reads TGTGCCAGCAGCTTGCCCACAGGTTCCGAGCAGTACTTC. Residues: CASSLPTGSEQYF. V is TRBV5-6 and J is TRBJ2-7, with TRBD1 as a possible D gene (5 bases). V was pared by 1 base and J by 6 bases, with 11 bases between. CDR3 length: 13 residues. Germline V gene lookup returns CDR1 SGHDT and CDR2 YYEEEE.

This clonotype has ten or more counts. In nucleotides, the CDR3 is TGTGCCAGCTCACCAGGGGAGTACTATGGCTACACCTTC. Translation gives CASSPGEYYGYTF. This sequence joins TRBV18 and TRBJ1-2; D remains ambiguous. The CDR3 runs 13 residues. With 2 bases removed from V and 3 bases from J, the gap between germline ends came to 7 bases. Germline V lookup: CDR1 KGHSH, CDR2 LQKENI.

This clonotype was counted only a few times. This chain uses TRBV9 with TRBJ2-4, with a weak D call TRBD2 (6 bases). CDR3 size: 15 residues. The V end was cut by 3 bases, the J end by 1 base, with 11 bases between. CDR1 and CDR2 from the germline V gene are SGDLS and YYNGEE. The CDR3 DNA follows: TGTGCCAGCAGCGCGGCGGGGATCGCCAAAAACATTCAGTACTTC. It translates to CASSAAGIAKNIQYF.

This clonotype has at least ten counts. The chain has TRBV5-1 and TRBJ2-2, with TRBD2 matching over 13 bases. Germline lookup yields CDR1 SGHRS and CDR2 YFSETQ. With 4 bases clipped from V and 1 base from J, the junction kept 4 bases outside the gene matches. The CDR3 covers 17 residues. This CDR3 is CASSQWTSGGNTGELFF. The CDR3 bases are TGCGCCAGCAGCCAATGGACTAGCGGGGGGAACACCGGGGAGCTGTTTTTT. Combining the CDR3 with reference TRBV5-1 and TRBJ2-2 gives the whole variable domain KAGVTQTPRYLIKTRGQQVTLSCSPISGHRSVSWYQQTPGQGLQFLFEYFSETQRNKGNFPGRFSGRQFSNSRSEMNVSTLELGDSALYLCASSQWTSGGNTGELFFGEGSRLTVL.

This clonotype was picked up many times. The gene calls are TRBV6-5 and TRBJ1-1; 9 positions agree with TRBD1. The CDR3 loop spans 14 amino acids. V shed 4 bases, J shed 5 bases, and the junction held 5 bases outside the gene matches. Germline V gives CDR1 MNHEY, CDR2 SVGAGI. The CDR3 sequence is CASSLQGAGTEAFF. The CDR3 nucleotides are TGTGCCAGCAGTTTACAGGGGGCGGGAACTGAAGCTTTCTTT.

This chain connects TRBV6-1 to TRBJ1-6; D perhaps matches TRBD1 (6 bases). The CDR3 contains 12 residues. Germline V lookup: CDR1 MNHNS, CDR2 SASEGT. Trimming took off 5 bases at V and 13 bases at J, with 12 bases between the two ends. The CDR3 loop is CASSPRQAPLHF. DNA of the CDR3: TGTGCCAGCAGTCCAAGACAGGCGCCCCTCCACTTT.

Many counts were recorded for this clonotype. The chain employs TRBV7-3 and TRBJ2-7; 9 bases fit TRBD1. The germline gives CDR1 SGHTA, CDR2 FQGTGA. V dropped 5 bases and J dropped 2; count of bases not matched to a gene: 7. The CDR3 length is 15 residues. The CDR3 bases are TGTGCCAGCAGCACAAGACAGGGGGAGACCTACGAGCAGTACTTC. It codes for CASSTRQGETYEQYF.

This clonotype was detected ten times or more. The CDR3 region has the DNA TGCAGTGCTTCGGGACACCCAGGACAGCCCCAGCATTTT. It specifies CSASGHPGQPQHF. The rearrangement links TRBV20-1 to TRBJ1-5, with D possibly matching TRBD1 (6 bases). Germline CDR1 and CDR2: DFQATT and SNEGSKA (reference sequence). The V end lost 5 bases, the J end lost 7 bases, and 15 bases lay between the germline ends. The CDR3 length is 13 residues.

This clonotype has only a few counts. The V and J genes are TRBV4-3 and TRBJ2-1; 10 nucleotides line up with TRBD2. The CDR3 has 16 residues. Germline trimming cut 3 bases from V and 2 bases from J; bases unmatched to any gene: 4. The germline gives CDR1 LGHNA, CDR2 YSLEER. DNA for the CDR3: TGCGCCAGCAGCCAGAGAGCGGGAGGGCCCTACAATGAGCAGTTCTTC. The encoded protein is CASSQRAGGPYNEQFF.

This clonotype was observed at least ten times. This chain uses TRBV9 with TRBJ2-1; D gene uncertain. Germline CDR1 SGDLS, CDR2 YYNGEE. The CDR3 length is 16 residues. With 4 bases removed from V and 0 bases from J, the gap between germline ends came to 14 bases. The chain's CDR3 is CASSPRPRSSYNEQFF. For the CDR3, the DNA is TGTGCCAGCAGCCCTCGACCGAGGAGCTCCTACAATGAGCAGTTCTTC.

This clonotype has a handful of counts. The chain joins TRBV12-3 or TRBV12-4 to TRBJ2-3; D may correspond to TRBD1 or TRBD2 (6 bases each). V shed 4 bases and J shed 2 bases, with 16 bases lying between them. CDR3 size: 16 residues. CDR3 bases: TGTGCCAGCAGTTGGTACGGGGGCCGCCTCACAGATACGCAGTATTTT. Translating gives CASSWYGGRLTDTQYF.

This clonotype appeared many times. The chain combines TRBV7-2 with TRBJ1-1; D unclear. The length of the CDR3 is 14 residues. Per germline, CDR1 SGHTA and CDR2 FQGNSA. V lost 3 bases and J lost 6, with 14 bases in between. The CDR3 loop is CASSLLASAAEAFF. The CDR3 coding sequence is TGTGCCAGCAGCTTGTTGGCGAGTGCTGCTGAAGCTTTCTTT.

The table lists this clonotype with many counts. The gene calls are TRBV6-5 and TRBJ1-4, with D unclear. The V gene lost 6 bases and the J gene lost 7 bases, with 18 bases spanning the gap. The CDR3 has 15 residues. The germline CDR1 and CDR2 sequences are MNHEY and SVGAGI. CDR3: CASSFTKEWSEKLFF. The CDR3 DNA follows: TGTGCCAGCAGCTTTACCAAGGAGTGGTCTGAAAAACTGTTTTTT.

This clonotype was recorded a few times. V gene TRBV7-8 combines with J gene TRBJ1-2; no clear D gene. V was clipped by 2 bases and J by 6 bases, with 7 bases between them. CDR3 length equals 12 residues. The germline CDR1 and CDR2 sequences are SGHVS and FQNEAQ. The DNA for the CDR3 is TGTGCCAGCAGCTTAACAGAGAATGGCTACACCTTC. Its translation is CASSLTENGYTF.

This clonotype was recorded at least ten times. V usage is TRBV7-6 and J usage is TRBJ2-2; 7 bases fit TRBD2. This CDR3 comprises 17 residues. Germline lookup yields CDR1 SGHVS and CDR2 FNYEAQ. Germline trimming cut 8 bases from V and 0 bases from J; bases unmatched to any gene: 12. The CDR3 DNA follows: TGTGCCAGCCTCGATATTCGCGGGAGTTCGAACACCGGGGAGCTGTTTTTT. Encoded protein: CASLDIRGSSNTGELFF.

At least ten counts were recorded for this clonotype. The gene calls are TRBV2 and TRBJ1-4; weak D call: TRBD1 (6 bases). This CDR3 has 15 residues. Germline lookup yields CDR1 SNHLY and CDR2 FYNNEI. Trimming left V 4 bases short and J 6 bases short, with 15 bases between. Written as DNA, the CDR3 is TGTGCCAGCAGTGTGGGCAGGGGCTCCGATGAAAAACTGTTTTTT. Its translation is CASSVGRGSDEKLFF.

This clonotype was picked up many times. V is TRBV7-9 and J is TRBJ2-1; no clear D. Per germline, CDR1 SEHNR and CDR2 FQNEAQ (reference sequence). The CDR3 length is 12 residues. V dropped 2 bases and J dropped 5 bases, with 4 bases sitting between them. The CDR3 DNA reads TGTGCCAGCAGCTTAAGAGACAATGAGCAGTTCTTC. This gives the protein CASSLRDNEQFF.

This clonotype was recorded at least ten times. V and J are TRBV7-2 and TRBJ1-2, with D perhaps matching TRBD1 (5 bases). Deletions cut 4 bases from V and 7 bases from J, with 19 bases between. In germline, CDR1 is SGHTA, CDR2 FQGNSA. CDR3 length: 15 residues. The DNA of the CDR3 is TGTGCCAGCAGCTACCACGCAGGGTCGGAGGTTGGCTACACCTTC. Amino acids: CASSYHAGSEVGYTF.

This clonotype was observed many times. The rearrangement uses TRBV7-9 and TRBJ2-4; weak D call: TRBD2 (5 bases). In germline, CDR1 is SEHNR, CDR2 FQNEAQ (reference sequence). Trimming removed 5 bases from V and 6 bases from J, with 8 bases in between. CDR3 length equals 12 residues. The CDR3 bases are TGTGCCAGCAGCCAAAGCGGAAACATTCAGTACTTC. Translation: CASSQSGNIQYF.

This clonotype showed up many times. This chain links TRBV12-3 or TRBV12-4 with TRBJ2-1; 12 bases agree with TRBD2. The CDR3 has 15 residues. The V gene end was trimmed by 2 bases and the J gene end by 9 bases; junction bases not matched to a gene: 5. The CDR3 sequence is CASSLWTSGKSEQFF. CDR3 DNA sequence: TGTGCCAGCAGTTTATGGACTAGCGGGAAGTCTGAGCAGTTCTTC.